Listed here is a single T cell receptor beta chain. The time point is: peripheral blood 6 weeks after treatment start. The data were obtained in a study of PD-L1 blockade in urothelial cancer. Trimming cost V 1 base and J 1 base, with 8 bases left between them. The CDR3 covers 14 residues. CDR1 is SEHNR, CDR2 FQNEAQ, per germline (reference sequence). Profiled with immunoSEQ multiplex PCR; TCRdb holds only in-frame clones, not every one. The repertoire holds roughly 45,000 clones, with about four fifths as singletons. The source material was PBMCs, sampled around atezolizumab (anti-PD-L1) treatment. This receptor was identified in a man aged 55 to 70 with urothelial cancer. V and J are TRBV7-9 and TRBJ2-7, with D possibly matching TRBD2 (6 bases). The CDR3: CASSLGGTSYEQYF. The CDR3 DNA sequence: TGTGCCAGCAGCTTAGGAGGGACTTCCTACGAGCAGTACTTC.